This record looks at one T cell receptor beta chain sequence and its context. V was trimmed by 0 bases and J by 7 bases, leaving 14 bases between them. Germline V gives CDR1 SGHTA, CDR2 FQGNSA. CDR3 length: 15 amino acids. The data are from a study of cytomegalovirus exposure and HLA in healthy donors. The PCR made use of 60 Vbeta and 13 Jbeta primers. Repertoires were generated with immunoSEQ multiplex PCR, while TCRdb's copy carries only in-frame clones and drops some. The data hold roughly 140,000 clones, with 75% to 80% observed a single time. This clonotype originated in a woman aged 18 to 35 in good health and CMV-seropositive. The genes are TRBV7-2 and TRBJ2-3; TRBD2 might be the D (7 bases). What was sequenced was PBMCs. The DNA for the CDR3 is TGTGCCAGCAGCTTAGCTTTCGGGGGGCAATATACGCAGTATTTT. It translates to CASSLAFGGQYTQYF. The variable domain in full, completed from reference TRBV7-2 and TRBJ2-3, reads GAGVSQSPSNKVTEKGKDVELRCDPISGHTALYWYRQSLGQGLEFLIYFQGNSAPDKSGLPSDRFSAERTGGSVSTLTIQRTQQEDSAVYLCASSLAFGGQYTQYFGPGTRLTVL.